The text below deals with one T cell receptor (beta chain). Germline V gene data show CDR1 as LNHDA and CDR2 as SQIVND (reference sequence). The trim removed 5 bases at V and 3 bases at J, leaving 7 bases unmatched. There are 15 residues in the CDR3. Assay used: immunoSEQ multiplex PCR; TCRdb lists only in-frame clones, some missing. The profile covers 400,000 to 600,000 clones, with 75% to 80% appearing a single time and around 12% taken by the ten largest. This sample was included in a study of shared clonotypes between healthy human individuals. Donors comprised only Caucasian adults living in Nashville, Tennessee.

The chain carries TRBV19 and TRBJ2-1, with TRBD2 matching over 7 bases. The clonotype comes from a woman aged 40 to 55 in good health. Some clones in this sample may be carry-over from other donors' samples. The sample was PBMCs. The CDR3 bases are TGTGCCAGTAGTCTGGGCGGGAGTCTCTACAATGAGCAGTTCTTC. Translating it yields CASSLGGSLYNEQFF.